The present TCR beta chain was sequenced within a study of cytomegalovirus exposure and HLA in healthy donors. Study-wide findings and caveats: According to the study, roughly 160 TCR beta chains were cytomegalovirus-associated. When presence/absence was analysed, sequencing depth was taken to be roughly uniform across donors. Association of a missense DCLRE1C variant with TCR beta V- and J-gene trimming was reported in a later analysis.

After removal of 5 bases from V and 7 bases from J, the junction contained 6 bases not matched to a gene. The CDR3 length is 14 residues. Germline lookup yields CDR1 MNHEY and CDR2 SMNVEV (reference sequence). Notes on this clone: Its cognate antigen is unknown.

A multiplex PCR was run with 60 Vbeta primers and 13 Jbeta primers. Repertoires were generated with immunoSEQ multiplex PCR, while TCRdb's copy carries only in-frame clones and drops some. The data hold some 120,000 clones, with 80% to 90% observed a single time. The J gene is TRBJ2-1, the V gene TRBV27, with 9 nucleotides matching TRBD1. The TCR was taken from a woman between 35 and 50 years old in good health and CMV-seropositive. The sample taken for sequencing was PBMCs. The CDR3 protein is CASSPGTGLNEQFF. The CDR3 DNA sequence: TGTGCCAGCAGTCCTGGGACAGGGTTGAATGAGCAGTTCTTC.